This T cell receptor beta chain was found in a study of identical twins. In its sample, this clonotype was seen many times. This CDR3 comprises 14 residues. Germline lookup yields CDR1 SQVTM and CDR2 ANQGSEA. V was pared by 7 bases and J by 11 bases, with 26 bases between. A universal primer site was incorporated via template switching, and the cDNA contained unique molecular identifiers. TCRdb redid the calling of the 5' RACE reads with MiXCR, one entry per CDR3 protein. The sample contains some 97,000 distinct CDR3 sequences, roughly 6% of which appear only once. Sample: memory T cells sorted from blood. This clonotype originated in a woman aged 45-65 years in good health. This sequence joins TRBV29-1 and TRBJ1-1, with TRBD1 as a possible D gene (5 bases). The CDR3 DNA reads TGCAGCGCTGAGGAAGGGCAGGGTACGAGGGAGGCTTTCTTT. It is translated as CSAEEGQGTREAFF.